Here is one TCR beta chain with its context. Its target is not known. The data are from a study of CD8+ T cells in alopecia areata. Study-wide background: Treatment with tofacitinib (6 to 18 months) was followed by 6 months off drug.

Looked up from germline, CDR1 is SQVTM and CDR2 is ANQGSEA. This CDR3 region has 13 residues. The sample's treatment: oral pan-JAK inhibitor, 5-10 mg twice daily. Isolation of CD4+ and CD8+ T cells from PBMCs was achieved by sorting. RNA was extracted and reverse transcribed into cDNA as the sequencing template. This table comes from immunoSEQ multiplex PCR, and its TCRdb copy is limited to in-frame clones, with some not included. The sample holds over 150,000 clones, 55% to 70% seen once. General study findings and limits: Persistence during tofacitinib was seen for many expanded lesional clones in scalp and blood.

This clonotype was sampled from a human donor with alopecia areata. V is TRBV29-1 and J is TRBJ2-7; a weak D match, TRBD1 (6 bases). Source: CD4+ T cells sorted from blood, taken at week 4, from a patient treated with tofacitinib. The CDR3 here is CSGSRGMSYEQYF. CDR3 coding DNA: TGCAGTGGAAGTAGGGGGATGAGCTACGAGCAGTACTTC.